The clone carrying this T cell receptor (beta chain) was counted ten times or more. Its antigen is currently unknown. Time point specified: patch test 2, 6 weeks after DPC sensitization. Documented treatment: therapeutic diphenylcyclopropenone sensitization with weekly scalp DPC. CDR3 length equals 17 residues. The germline V gene encodes CDR1 KGHDR and CDR2 SFDVKD. V lost 1 base and J lost 0, with 12 bases in between. TCRdb recomputed calls from the RACE reads with MiXCR, one row per CDR3 protein. This sample carries 360,000 or so distinct CDR3 sequences, roughly 6.3% of them seen once, and the ten largest clones take approximately 5.4%. The data stem from a study of human T cells and chemical hapten exposure. About the research overall: Epicutaneous patch tests delivered 0.01% DPC to the upper back, with evaluation at 6 days. There were per-sample TCR yield variations, arising mainly from small pooled library volume differences. Study-level results: The formation of large CDR3 similarity clusters by expanded TCRs significantly exceeded that of controls.

The chain uses TRBV24-1 and TRBJ1-5, with D unresolved. The clonotype originates from a woman in her late teens or twenties with alopecia areata. Some clones in this sample may be carry-over from other donors' samples. Sequenced here: whole blood, sampled in connection with sensitization to the hapten diphenylcyclopropenone (DPC). CDR3 residues: CATSDLLAGDSNQPQHF. CDR3 coding DNA: TGTGCCACCAGTGATTTATTGGCGGGTGATAGCAATCAGCCCCAGCATTTT.